In this sample, the clone carrying this T cell receptor (beta chain) turned up many times. Antigen unknown. The patients, who ranged from 18 to 65 in age, presented with newly diagnosed hyperthyroidism lasting under 2 months. These data come from a study of T cells in Graves' hyperthyroidism and ophthalmopathy. Study results and limitations: The model identified upcoming ophthalmopathy a median approximately 6.4 months ahead of onset. Peripheral blood also featured most of the thyroid clonotypes expanded above 0.001.

Amplified TCR beta CDR3 regions came from RNA transcripts. The study used the HTBI primer set for a first-round RT-PCR of the TCR CDR3. TCRdb called the multiplex PCR reads again in MiXCR, with one record for every CDR3 protein. The table records about 420,000 distinct CDR3 sequences, around 16% of them present only once. V gave up 6 bases and J gave up 8 bases; unmatched junction bases: 5. CDR1 SNHLY and CDR2 FYNNEI come from the germline V gene. The CDR3 is 13 residues long. This sequence joins TRBV2 and TRBJ1-4, with TRBD1 matching 8 bases. The sequenced sample was blood. The sequence derives from a woman aged 18-35 years with Graves' hyperthyroidism. CDR3 in DNA: TGTGCCAGCAGGGCAGGGGGCGACGAAAAACTGTTTTTT. Protein sequence: CASRAGGDEKLFF.